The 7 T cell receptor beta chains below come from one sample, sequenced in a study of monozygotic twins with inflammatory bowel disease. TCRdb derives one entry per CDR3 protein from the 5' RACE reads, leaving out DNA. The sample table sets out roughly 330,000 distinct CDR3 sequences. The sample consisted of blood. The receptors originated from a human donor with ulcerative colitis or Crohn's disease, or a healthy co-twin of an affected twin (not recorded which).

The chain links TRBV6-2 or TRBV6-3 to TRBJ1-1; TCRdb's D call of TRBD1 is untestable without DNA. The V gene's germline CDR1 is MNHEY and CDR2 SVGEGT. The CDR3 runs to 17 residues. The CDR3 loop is CASSYNVRQGTNTEAFF.

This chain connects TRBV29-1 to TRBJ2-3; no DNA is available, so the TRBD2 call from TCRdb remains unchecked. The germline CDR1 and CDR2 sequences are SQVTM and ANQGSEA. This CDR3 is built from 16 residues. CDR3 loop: CSVDIGPPSLTDTQYF.

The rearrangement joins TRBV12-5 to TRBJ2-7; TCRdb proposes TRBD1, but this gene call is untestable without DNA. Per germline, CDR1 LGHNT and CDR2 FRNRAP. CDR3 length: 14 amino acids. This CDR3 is CASGTGTGSYEQYF. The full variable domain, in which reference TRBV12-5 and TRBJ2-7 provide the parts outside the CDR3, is DARVTQTPRHKVTEMGQEVTMRCQPILGHNTVFWYRQTMMQGLELLAYFRNRAPLDDSGMPKDRFSAEMPDATLATLKIQPSEPRDSAVYFCASGTGTGSYEQYFGPGTRLTVT.

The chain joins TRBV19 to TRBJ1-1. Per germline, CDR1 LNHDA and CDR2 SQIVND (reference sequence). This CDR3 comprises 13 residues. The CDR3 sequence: CASLGEWRTEAFF. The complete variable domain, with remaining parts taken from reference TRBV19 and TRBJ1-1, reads DGGITQSPKYLFRKEGQNVTLSCEQNLNHDAMYWYRQDPGQGLRLIYYSQIVNDFQKGDIAEGYSVSREKKESFPLTVTSAQKNPTAFYLCASLGEWRTEAFFGQGTRLTVV.

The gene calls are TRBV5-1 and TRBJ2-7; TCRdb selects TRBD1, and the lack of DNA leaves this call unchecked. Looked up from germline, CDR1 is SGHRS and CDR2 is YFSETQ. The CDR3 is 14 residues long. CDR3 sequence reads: CASSLAGTPYEQYF.

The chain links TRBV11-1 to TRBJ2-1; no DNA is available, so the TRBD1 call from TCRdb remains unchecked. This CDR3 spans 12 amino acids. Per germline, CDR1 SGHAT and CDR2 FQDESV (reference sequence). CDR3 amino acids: CASSARVNEQLF.

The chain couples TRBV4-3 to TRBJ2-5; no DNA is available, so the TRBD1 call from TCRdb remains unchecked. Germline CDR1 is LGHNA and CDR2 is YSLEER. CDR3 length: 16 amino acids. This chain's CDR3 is CASSQEIPGDMETQYF.